This paragraph reports one TCR beta chain. The antigen is not known. Primed by a sample-barcoded 5' primer and a J-beta primer mix, a second PCR proceeded for 7 to 11 cycles. TCRdb re-derived calls from the 5' RACE reads in MiXCR, one entry per CDR3 protein. The sample lists approximately 810,000 distinct CDR3 sequences; more than 25% were seen once. Germline V gene sequence: CDR1 SEHNR, CDR2 FQNEAQ (reference sequence). This CDR3 region has 15 residues. V was pared by 1 base and J by 2 bases, with 9 bases between. These data come from a study of blood T cells in healthy people across ages. Points from the study as a whole: Diversity estimates from one million T cells were considered underestimates. Getting older went along with TCR beta diversity per million T cells dropping roughly linearly.

The TCR originated in a woman of 80 years or more in good health. The gene calls are TRBV7-9 and TRBJ1-3; D is undetermined. The sample consisted of blood. For the CDR3, the DNA is TGTGCCAGCAGCTTAGATATGGGTACTGGAAACACCATATATTTT. It is translated as CASSLDMGTGNTIYF. The full variable domain, with the rest looked up from reference TRBV7-9 and TRBJ1-3, is DTGVSQNPRHKITKRGQNVTFRCDPISEHNRLYWYRQTLGQGPEFLTYFQNEAQLEKSRLLSDRFSAERPKGSFSTLEIQRTEQGDSAMYLCASSLDMGTGNTIYFGEGSWLTVV.